Given below is one T cell receptor beta chain in context. The target antigen is unknown. This entry comes from a study of vaccination and CD4 T cells after COVID-19. In the study overall: Six males and four females, two Hispanic, made up the convalescents. Overlapping spike pools from SARS-CoV-2 and HCoV-NL63, HCoV-OC43 and HCoV-229E served as culture stimuli. Overall study results and limits: Analysis covered relatively few convalescent patients and lacked any early post-infection timepoints. Only post-vaccination samples contained a median roughly 90% of the reactive clones in convalescent patients.

The Oncomine TCR Beta short-read assay was applied to DNA of cultured CD4+ T cells. TCRdb ran MiXCR on the PCR reads and lists one entry per CDR3 protein. Of some 18,000 distinct CDR3 sequences listed, around 60% are singletons. Treatment in this sample: roughly 10-day PBMC culture with coronavirus spike peptide pools or control peptides (ViraFEST assay). The material sequenced was CD4+ T cells from blood, cultured in vitro. The TCR sequence derives from a human donor who had recovered from COVID-19.

CDR3 coding DNA: TGTGCCAGTAGTAGGACAGGAGGGGGTAACAATGAGCAGTTCTTC. Its protein product is CASSRTGGGNNEQFF. The chain links TRBV19 to TRBJ2-1, with a tentative D call TRBD1 (7 bases). The germline V gene has CDR1 LNHDA and CDR2 SQIVND (reference sequence). The ends were cut back, 4 bases at V and 5 bases at J, with 15 bases in the middle. The length of the CDR3 is 15 residues. Complete variable domain (other parts from reference TRBV19 and TRBJ2-1): DGGITQSPKYLFRKEGQNVTLSCEQNLNHDAMYWYRQDPGQGLRLIYYSQIVNDFQKGDIAEGYSVSREKKESFPLTVTSAQKNPTAFYLCASSRTGGGNNEQFFGPGTRLTVL.